The 32 T cell receptor beta chains listed next were all sequenced from one sample in a study of identical twins (dated by TCRdb to the mid-2010s). Libraries came from 5' RACE. Sequencing was performed on an Illumina HiSeq 2000. The raw public data were reprocessed by TCRdb itself: fastp quality trimming at Q25, MiXCR clonotype calling, in-frame beta chains only. For every CDR3 protein sequence, its rows merge into one entry that carries the most common genes and DNA. Within this sample are some 1,600,000 distinct CDR3 sequences, with roughly 35% of them counted one time only. The ten largest clonotypes hold over 0.25% of the sample. The sequenced material came from cord blood. These receptors all stem from a newborn girl in good health.

The gene calls are TRBV6-5 and TRBJ1-2, with TRBD1 matching 11 bases. Per germline, CDR1 MNHEY and CDR2 SVGAGI. The V segment lost 6 bases and the J segment 6 bases; nucleotides outside the gene matches: 6. This CDR3 is built from 14 residues. This CDR3 reads CASRLTGQGDGYTF. For the CDR3, the DNA is TGTGCCAGCAGACTAACGGGACAGGGGGATGGCTACACCTTC.

This clonotype was recorded a few times. The chain recombines TRBV5-1 with TRBJ1-1; possible D gene TRBD1, 6 bases. The germline V gene encodes CDR1 SGHRS and CDR2 YFSETQ. V shed 0 bases and J shed 6 bases, with 12 bases lying between them. The CDR3 runs 14 residues. CDR3 amino acids: CASSLAGDMAEAFF. Written as DNA, the CDR3 is TGCGCCAGCAGCTTGGCCGGGGACATGGCTGAAGCTTTCTTT.

The chain employs TRBV10-3 and TRBJ2-3; D may be TRBD2 (6 bases). The germline gives CDR1 ENHRY, CDR2 SYGVKD. V lost 6 bases and J 2 bases, leaving 12 bases between the germline ends. The CDR3 is 14 amino acids. The CDR3 sequence: CAISQRADTDTQYF. The DNA of the CDR3 is TGTGCCATCAGCCAGCGGGCCGACACAGATACGCAGTATTTT.

V and J are TRBV7-2 and TRBJ1-6, with D possibly matching TRBD1 (5 bases). Germline lookup yields CDR1 SGHTA and CDR2 FQGNSA. The CDR3 is made up of 19 amino acids. V dropped 2 bases and J dropped 0 bases, with 17 bases sitting between them. The CDR3 DNA sequence: TGTGCCAGCAGCTTACGTGTTTTGGCAGGGAGCTCCTATAATTCACCCCTCCACTTT. As protein: CASSLRVLAGSSYNSPLHF.

This clonotype was picked up a small number of times. This chain uses TRBV27 with TRBJ2-7; 7 bases fit TRBD1. Germline V gives CDR1 MNHEY, CDR2 SMNVEV (reference sequence). V shed 4 bases and J 0 bases; nucleotides not matched to a gene: 9. The CDR3 has 16 amino acids. The CDR3 bases are TGTGCCAGCAGTTCCGACAGGGTAAGGGCCTCCTACGAGCAGTACTTC. This sequence encodes CASSSDRVRASYEQYF.

This chain links TRBV6-1 with TRBJ2-5, with D possibly being TRBD2 (6 bases). The end of the DNA fits TRBJ2-7 better, so the J call may be wrong. Germline V gives CDR1 MNHNS, CDR2 SASEGT. The CDR3 runs to 14 residues. Here the CDR3 reads CASSPWTTNYEQYF. CDR3 DNA sequence: TGTGCCAGCAGCCCATGGACTACCAACTACGAGCAGTACTTC.

This clonotype was picked up a small number of times. The V call is TRBV12-3 or TRBV12-4, the J call TRBJ2-3; D is possibly TRBD1 (8 bases). Trimming left V 3 bases short and J 3 bases short, with 16 bases between. The CDR3 is 16 amino acids. The CDR3 loop is CASSFHRGGGTDTQYF. The CDR3 DNA reads as TGTGCCAGCAGTTTCCACAGGGGGGGCGGAACAGATACGCAGTATTTT.

This clonotype appeared a few times. The chain employs TRBV6-5 and TRBJ1-2; a possible D gene is TRBD1 (6 bases). The CDR3 is 16 amino acids. Germline CDR1 MNHEY, CDR2 SVGAGI. Trimming removed 4 bases from V and 0 bases from J, with 15 bases in between. CDR3 DNA sequence: TGTGCCAGCAGTTGGACTTACAGGGCCTCTAACTATGGCTACACCTTC. It is translated as CASSWTYRASNYGYTF.

This clonotype was counted a few times. The genes are TRBV10-3 and TRBJ2-1, with TRBD2 matching 13 bases. The CDR3 is made up of 16 amino acids. The germline gives CDR1 ENHRY, CDR2 SYGVKD. The J segment lost 5 bases and the V segment lost 4 bases, leaving 5 bases of the junction unmatched. CDR3 sequence: CAISVRTSGSNNEQFF. The CDR3 bases are TGTGCCATCAGTGTGCGGACTAGCGGGAGTAACAATGAGCAGTTCTTC.

This clonotype occurred a few times. The chain couples TRBV12-3 or TRBV12-4 to TRBJ1-1, with 7 bases aligning to TRBD1. V lost 10 bases, J lost 7 bases, and 12 bases stayed unmatched. The CDR3 consists of 13 residues. The CDR3 spells CATMGGQYDEAFF. Written as DNA, the CDR3 is TGTGCCACCATGGGGGGACAGTACGATGAAGCTTTCTTT.

Concerning this clonotype itself: A much larger clone lies one base from this, so it may be a read error. The chain couples TRBV9 to TRBJ1-1; D ambiguous. CDR1 and CDR2 (germline): SGDLS, YYNGEE. This CDR3 comprises 12 residues. The CDR3 here is CACSVVNTEAFF. CDR3 nucleotides: TGTGCCTGCAGCGTAGTGAACACTGAAGCTTTCTTT. Based on the CDR3 plus reference TRBV9 and TRBJ1-1, the full variable domain is DSGVTQTPKHLITATGQRVTLRCSPRSGDLSVYWYQQSLDQGLQFLIQYYNGEERAKGNILERFSAQQFPDLHSELNLSSLELGDSALYFCACSVVNTEAFFGQGTRLTVV.

This clonotype was seen a handful of times. This chain connects TRBV3-1 to TRBJ1-2; maybe TRBD1 (6 bases). Germline lookup yields CDR1 LGHDT and CDR2 YNNKEL (reference sequence). There are 16 residues in the CDR3. Trimming shortened V by 1 base and J by 6 bases, and 18 bases separated the two germline ends. The chain's CDR3 is CASSQGRRGTTNGYTF. CDR3 bases: TGTGCCAGCAGCCAAGGACGGAGGGGGACAACCAATGGCTACACCTTC.

This clonotype has only one observation. One junction end disagrees with the germline gene, perhaps due to a read error. The chain has TRBV4-2 and TRBJ2-3, with 10 positions matching TRBD2. The CDR3 totals 15 residues. Per the germline V gene, CDR1 is LGHNA and CDR2 is YNFKEQ. In DNA, the CDR3 is TGTACCAGCAGCCCGCAGCGGGGGGGCCCCGATACGCAGTATTTT. It is translated as CTSSPQRGGPDTQYF.

This clonotype appeared once. V gene TRBV10-3 combines with J gene TRBJ1-2; D is uncertain. Between the trimmed V and J ends, which lost 4 bases and 4 bases, there was a span of 13 bases. The CDR3 has 14 residues. Per germline, CDR1 ENHRY and CDR2 SYGVKD. The CDR3, as DNA: TGTGCCATCAGTGGCGGGGAGTCTCCCTATGGCTACACCTTC. As protein: CAISGGESPYGYTF.

This clonotype was counted between two and nine times. The chain employs TRBV2 and TRBJ2-1; D is unresolved. CDR3 size: 15 residues. V dropped 7 bases and J dropped 2 bases, with 15 bases sitting between them. Germline V gene lookup returns CDR1 SNHLY and CDR2 FYNNEI. The DNA of the CDR3 is TGTGCCAGCACCTCAGAGGCGGCCACCTACAATGAGCAGTTCTTC. This translates into CASTSEAATYNEQFF.

This clonotype was counted only a few times. CDR3 nucleotides: TGTGCCAGCAGCCAAGGGGTGGGGATACGTAGTGAGCAGTTCTTC. Amino acid sequence: CASSQGVGIRSEQFF. The chain uses TRBV4-2 and TRBJ2-1; no definite D call. V was pared by 1 base and J by 9 bases, with 16 bases between. The CDR3 runs 15 residues. Per the germline V gene, CDR1 is LGHNA and CDR2 is YNFKEQ.

The chain combines TRBV20-1 with TRBJ2-3; 8 positions match TRBD2. From germline, CDR1 is DFQATT and CDR2 SNEGSKA (reference sequence). The junction had 10 bases not matched to a gene; V was cut back by 5 bases and J by 3 bases. This CDR3 is 15 amino acids long. Here the CDR3 DNA reads TGCAGTGCTCAAGCGGGAGATCTCCTGACAGATACGCAGTATTTT. Translated, it gives CSAQAGDLLTDTQYF.

V is TRBV11-3 and J is TRBJ2-7; possibly TRBD1 for D (5 bases). In germline, CDR1 is SGHNT, CDR2 YENEEA. Trimming cost V 0 bases and J 3 bases, with 12 bases left between them. The CDR3 is made up of 15 amino acids. The CDR3 nucleotides read TGTGCCAGCAGCTTAGATCCTAGGGGCCGCTACGAGCAGTACTTC. It yields the protein CASSLDPRGRYEQYF.

This clonotype was counted only a few times. The rearrangement links TRBV29-1 to TRBJ2-7, with 7 bases matching TRBD1. Unmatched junction bases numbered 6, after V lost 7 bases and J lost 3 bases. From germline, CDR1 is SQVTM and CDR2 ANQGSEA. There are 12 residues in the CDR3. CDR3 sequence (DNA): TGCAGCGACGACAGGGAAGGCTACGAGCAGTACTTC. Translating it yields CSDDREGYEQYF.

This sequence joins TRBV15 and TRBJ2-1; 13 positions match TRBD2. J was trimmed by 8 bases and V by 5 bases; bases with no gene match: 21. CDR3 length equals 20 residues. Looked up from germline, CDR1 is LNHNV and CDR2 is YYDKDF (reference sequence). The CDR3: CATSGVPRVTGTSGIDEQFF. CDR3 nucleotide sequence: TGTGCCACCAGCGGAGTTCCCCGGGTCACCGGGACTAGCGGGATTGATGAGCAGTTCTTC.

This clonotype was seen a handful of times. The genes are TRBV6-6 and TRBJ2-7; the match to TRBD1 covers 10 bases. CDR1 and CDR2 (germline): MNHNY, SVGAGI (reference sequence). The CDR3 is made up of 16 amino acids. Trimming took 0 bases from V and 2 from J; bases not matched to a gene: 4. The CDR3 nucleotides are TGTGCCAGCAGTTACTCTCCCGGGACAGGGGCCTACGAGCAGTACTTC. This sequence encodes CASSYSPGTGAYEQYF.

This clonotype showed up just a few times. V and J are TRBV9 and TRBJ2-7; D call uncertain. CDR1 SGDLS and CDR2 YYNGEE come from the germline V gene. The V end was cut by 5 bases, the J end by 6 bases, with 18 bases between. This CDR3 comprises 14 residues. The CDR3 spells CASSPRNGLPEQYF. The CDR3 DNA is TGTGCCAGCAGTCCTCGAAATGGTCTCCCCGAGCAGTACTTC.

The J gene is TRBJ1-1, the V gene TRBV20-1; D is unclear. CDR3 length: 13 residues. CDR1 DFQATT and CDR2 SNEGSKA come from the germline V gene (reference sequence). V lost 4 bases to trimming and J lost 2 bases, with 11 bases between them. CDR3 sequence reads: CSANGRVNTEAFF. In nucleotides, the CDR3 is TGCAGTGCTAACGGACGGGTAAACACTGAAGCTTTCTTT.

This chain connects TRBV28 to TRBJ2-1, with unresolved D. CDR1 is MDHEN and CDR2 is SYDVKM in the germline V gene. The length of the CDR3 is 15 residues. Trimming stripped 5 bases from V and 2 bases from J, with 13 bases between. The CDR3 DNA reads TGTGCCAGCAGTGCCGAATATAGTACCTACAATGAGCAGTTCTTC. As protein: CASSAEYSTYNEQFF. Full variable domain (outside the CDR3, taken from reference TRBV28 and TRBJ2-1): DVKVTQSSRYLVKRTGEKVFLECVQDMDHENMFWYRQDPGLGLRLIYFSYDVKMKEKGDIPEGYSVSREKKERFSLILESASTNQTSMYLCASSAEYSTYNEQFFGPGTRLTVL.

This clonotype was detected a few times. The genes are TRBV12-3 or TRBV12-4 and TRBJ2-1; D is uncertain. The ends were cut back, 1 base at V and 8 bases at J, with 12 bases in the middle. This CDR3 is 14 amino acids long. CDR3 bases: TGTGCCAGCAGTTTAGGAGGCAGCGTTTATGAGCAGTTCTTC. The encoded protein is CASSLGGSVYEQFF.

This clonotype was observed many times. The V call is TRBV3-1, the J call TRBJ2-5; D gene ambiguous. The CDR3 loop spans 13 amino acids. V dropped 0 bases and J dropped 5 bases, with 7 bases sitting between them. The germline V gene has CDR1 LGHDT and CDR2 YNNKEL (reference sequence). CDR3 sequence (DNA): TGTGCCAGCAGCCAAGAGGGCCGGGAGACCCAGTACTTC. It specifies CASSQEGRETQYF.

This clonotype was seen a handful of times. This chain joins TRBV27 and TRBJ2-1, with D possibly matching TRBD1 (6 bases). The ends were cut back, 7 bases at V and 0 bases at J, with 13 bases in the middle. This CDR3 region has 15 residues. Germline V gives CDR1 MNHEY, CDR2 SMNVEV (reference sequence). The CDR3 reads CASTGGGSSYNEQFF. DNA for the CDR3: TGTGCCAGCACTGGGGGCGGTAGCTCCTACAATGAGCAGTTCTTC.

This chain connects TRBV7-2 to TRBJ1-6, with a weak D call TRBD1 (6 bases). V gave up 1 base and J gave up 3 bases, with 10 bases separating them. There are 16 residues in the CDR3. The V gene's germline CDR1 is SGHTA and CDR2 FQGNSA. CDR3 sequence (DNA): TGTGCCAGCAGCTTAGGGGGAGGGGGCTATAATTCACCCCTCCACTTT. As protein: CASSLGGGGYNSPLHF.

The V call is TRBV28, the J call TRBJ2-3; 7 bases fit TRBD2. This CDR3 comprises 15 residues. Germline V gives CDR1 MDHEN, CDR2 SYDVKM. Trimming at V came to 4 bases and at J to 2 bases, leaving 6 bases not matched to a gene. The CDR3 sequence: CASSSWGGTTDTQYF. The CDR3 nucleotides are TGTGCCAGCAGTTCCTGGGGGGGGACCACAGATACGCAGTATTTT.

This clonotype was observed a handful of times. This chain joins TRBV7-9 and TRBJ2-2; D is uncertain. This CDR3 region has 14 residues. Germline CDR1 and CDR2: SEHNR and FQNEAQ (reference sequence). V was shortened by 2 bases and J by 3 bases, with 7 bases between the two germline ends. The CDR3 DNA is TGTGCCAGCAGCTTATCCTCGGACACCGGGGAGCTGTTTTTT. Its translation: CASSLSSDTGELFF.

The J gene is TRBJ2-1, the V gene TRBV24-1; the D gene is possibly TRBD1 (6 bases). Trimming removed 4 bases from V and 14 bases from J, with 8 bases in between. In germline, CDR1 is KGHDR, CDR2 SFDVKD. CDR3 size: 10 residues. The CDR3 nucleotides read TGTGCCACCAGTGAGACAGGAGAGTTCTTC. As protein: CATSETGEFF.

J is TRBJ2-5 and V is TRBV6-1; 16 positions match TRBD2. CDR3 size: 15 residues. Trimming took 4 bases from V and 12 from J; bases not matched to a gene: 8. Germline-derived CDR1 and CDR2 are MNHNS and SASEGT. The CDR3 region has the DNA TGTGCCAGCAGTGGCAGAGGGACTAGCGGGGGGGCCGAGTACTTC. It codes for CASSGRGTSGGAEYF.